The clone carrying this T cell receptor (beta chain) was detected many times. Not enrolled were patients with uncontrolled infection, other autoimmune disease, pregnancy or lactation. TCR beta CDR3 sequences were amplified from RNA transcripts. With the HTBI primer set, the TCR CDR3 went through a first round of RT-PCR. TCRdb re-called the multiplex PCR reads through MiXCR, storing one row per CDR3 protein. Here the sample spans over 400,000 distinct CDR3 sequences, 14% to 15% being singletons. The source of the sample is a study of T cells in Graves' hyperthyroidism and ophthalmopathy. About the study: The initial diagnosis was the point when peripheral blood was collected, ahead of any treatment.

The germline gives CDR1 DFQATT, CDR2 SNEGSKA (reference sequence). Trimming pared 0 bases from V and 7 bases from J, leaving 16 bases between. CDR3 size: 15 residues. The genes are TRBV20-1 and TRBJ1-5, with D possibly being TRBD1 (6 bases). This TCR was recovered from a man in his late teens or twenties with Graves' ophthalmopathy. The sequencing sample was made of blood. The CDR3 sequence is CSARDPGGAEQPQHF. The CDR3 DNA sequence: TGCAGTGCTAGAGATCCCGGGGGGGCGGAGCAGCCCCAGCATTTT.